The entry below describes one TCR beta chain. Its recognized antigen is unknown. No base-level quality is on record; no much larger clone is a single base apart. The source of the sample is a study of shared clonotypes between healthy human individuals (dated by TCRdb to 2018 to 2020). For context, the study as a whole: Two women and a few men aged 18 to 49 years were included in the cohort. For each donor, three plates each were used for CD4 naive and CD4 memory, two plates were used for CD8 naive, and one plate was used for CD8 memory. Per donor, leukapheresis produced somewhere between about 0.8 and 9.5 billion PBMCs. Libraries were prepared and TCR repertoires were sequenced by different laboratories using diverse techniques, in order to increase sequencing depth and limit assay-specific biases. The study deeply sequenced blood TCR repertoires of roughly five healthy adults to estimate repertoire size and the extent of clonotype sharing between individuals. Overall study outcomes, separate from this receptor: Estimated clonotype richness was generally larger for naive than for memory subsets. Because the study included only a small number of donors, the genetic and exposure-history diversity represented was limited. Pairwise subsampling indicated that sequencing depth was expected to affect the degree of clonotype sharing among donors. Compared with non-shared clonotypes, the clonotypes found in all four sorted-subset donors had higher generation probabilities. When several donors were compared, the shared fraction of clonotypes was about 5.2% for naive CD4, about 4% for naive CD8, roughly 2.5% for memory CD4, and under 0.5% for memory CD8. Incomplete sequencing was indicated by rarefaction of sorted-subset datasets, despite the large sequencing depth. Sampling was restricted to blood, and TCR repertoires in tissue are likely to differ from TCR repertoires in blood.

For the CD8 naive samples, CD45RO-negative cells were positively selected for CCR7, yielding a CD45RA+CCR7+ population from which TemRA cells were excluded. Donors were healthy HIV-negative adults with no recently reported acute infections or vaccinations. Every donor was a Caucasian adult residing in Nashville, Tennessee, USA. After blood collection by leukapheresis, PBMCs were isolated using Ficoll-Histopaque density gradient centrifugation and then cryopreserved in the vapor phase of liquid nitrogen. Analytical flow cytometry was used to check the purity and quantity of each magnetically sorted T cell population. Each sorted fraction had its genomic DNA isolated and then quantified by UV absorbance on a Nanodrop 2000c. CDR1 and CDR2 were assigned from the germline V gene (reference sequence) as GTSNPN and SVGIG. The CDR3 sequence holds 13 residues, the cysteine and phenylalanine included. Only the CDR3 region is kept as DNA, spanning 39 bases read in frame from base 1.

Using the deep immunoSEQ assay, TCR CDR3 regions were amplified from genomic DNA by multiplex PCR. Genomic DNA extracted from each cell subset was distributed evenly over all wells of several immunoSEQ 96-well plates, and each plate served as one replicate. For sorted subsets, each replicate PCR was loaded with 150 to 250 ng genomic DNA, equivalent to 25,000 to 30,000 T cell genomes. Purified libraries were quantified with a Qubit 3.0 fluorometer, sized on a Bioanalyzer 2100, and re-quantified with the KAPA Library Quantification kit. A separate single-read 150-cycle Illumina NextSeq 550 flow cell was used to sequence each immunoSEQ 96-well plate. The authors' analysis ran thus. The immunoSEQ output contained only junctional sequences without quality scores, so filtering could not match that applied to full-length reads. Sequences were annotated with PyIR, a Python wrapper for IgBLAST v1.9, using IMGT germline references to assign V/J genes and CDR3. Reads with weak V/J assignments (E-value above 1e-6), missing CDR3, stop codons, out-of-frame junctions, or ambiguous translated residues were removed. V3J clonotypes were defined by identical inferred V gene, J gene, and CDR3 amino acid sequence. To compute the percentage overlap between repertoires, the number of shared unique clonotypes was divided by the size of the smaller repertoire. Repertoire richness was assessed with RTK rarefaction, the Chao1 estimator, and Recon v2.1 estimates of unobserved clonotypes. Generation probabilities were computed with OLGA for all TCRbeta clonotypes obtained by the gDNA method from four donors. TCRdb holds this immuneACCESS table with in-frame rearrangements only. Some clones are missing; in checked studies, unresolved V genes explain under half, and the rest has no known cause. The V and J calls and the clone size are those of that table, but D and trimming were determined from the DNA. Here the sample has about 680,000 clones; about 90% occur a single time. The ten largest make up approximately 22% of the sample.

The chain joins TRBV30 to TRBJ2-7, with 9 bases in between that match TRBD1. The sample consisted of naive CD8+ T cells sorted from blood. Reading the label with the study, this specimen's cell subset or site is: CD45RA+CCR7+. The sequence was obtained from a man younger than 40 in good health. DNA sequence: TGTGCGCAAAGACAGGGGGAGTCCTACGAGCAGTACTTC. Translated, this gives CAQRQGESYEQYF.